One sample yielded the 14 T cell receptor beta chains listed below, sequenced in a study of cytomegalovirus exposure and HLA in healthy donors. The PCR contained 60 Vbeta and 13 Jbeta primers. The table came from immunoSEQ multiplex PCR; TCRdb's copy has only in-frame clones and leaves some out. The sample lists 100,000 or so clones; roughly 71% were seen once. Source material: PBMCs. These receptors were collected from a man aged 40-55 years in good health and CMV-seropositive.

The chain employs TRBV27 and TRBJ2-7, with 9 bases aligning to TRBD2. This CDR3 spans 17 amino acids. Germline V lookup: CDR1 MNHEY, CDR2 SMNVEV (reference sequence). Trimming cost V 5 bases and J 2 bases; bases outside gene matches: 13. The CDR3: CASSPIPVAGETYEQYF. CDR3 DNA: TGTGCCAGCAGTCCGATCCCGGTAGCGGGAGAAACCTACGAGCAGTACTTC.

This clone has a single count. CDR3 coding DNA: TGTGCCAGCAGCGTACAGGGGGCTGGCACAGATACGCAGTATTTT. Protein product: CASSVQGAGTDTQYF. The chain recombines TRBV9 with TRBJ2-3, with 8 bases lining up with TRBD1. The CDR3 totals 15 residues. V shed 1 base and J 1 base; nucleotides not matched to a gene: 2. Germline V gene sequence: CDR1 SGDLS, CDR2 YYNGEE.

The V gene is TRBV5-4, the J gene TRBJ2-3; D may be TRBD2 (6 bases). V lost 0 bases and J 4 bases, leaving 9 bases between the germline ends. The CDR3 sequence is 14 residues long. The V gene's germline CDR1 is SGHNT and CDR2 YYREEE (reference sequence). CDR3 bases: TGTGCCAGCAGCTTGGAACTAGCCCCAGATACGCAGTATTTT. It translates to CASSLELAPDTQYF.

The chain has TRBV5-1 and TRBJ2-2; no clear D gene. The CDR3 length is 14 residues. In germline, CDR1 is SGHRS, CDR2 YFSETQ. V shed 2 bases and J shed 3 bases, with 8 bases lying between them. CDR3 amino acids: CASSFHIDTGELFF. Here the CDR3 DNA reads TGCGCCAGCAGCTTCCACATTGACACCGGGGAGCTGTTTTTT.

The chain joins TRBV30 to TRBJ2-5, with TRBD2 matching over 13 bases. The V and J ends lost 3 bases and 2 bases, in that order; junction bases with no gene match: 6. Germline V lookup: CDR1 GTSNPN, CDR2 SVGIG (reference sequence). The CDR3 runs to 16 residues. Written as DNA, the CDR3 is TGTGCCTGGAGGGGGGGACTAGCGGGACGTCAAGAGACCCAGTACTTC. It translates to CAWRGGLAGRQETQYF.

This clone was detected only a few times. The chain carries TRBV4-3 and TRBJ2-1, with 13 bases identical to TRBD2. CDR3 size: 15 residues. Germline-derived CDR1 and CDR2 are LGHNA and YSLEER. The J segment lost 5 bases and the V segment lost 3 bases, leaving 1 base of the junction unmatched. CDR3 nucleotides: TGCGCCAGCAGCCACGGGACTAGCGGGAACAATGAGCAGTTCTTC. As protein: CASSHGTSGNNEQFF.

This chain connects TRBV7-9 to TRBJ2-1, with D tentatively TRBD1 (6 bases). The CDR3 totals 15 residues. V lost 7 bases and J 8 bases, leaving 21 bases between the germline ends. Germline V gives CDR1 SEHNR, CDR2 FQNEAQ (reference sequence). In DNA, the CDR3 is TGTGCCAGCACATCACAGGGTGGGCCGTTGTATGAGCAGTTCTTC. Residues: CASTSQGGPLYEQFF. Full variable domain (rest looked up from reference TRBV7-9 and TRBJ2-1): DTGVSQNPRHKITKRGQNVTFRCDPISEHNRLYWYRQTLGQGPEFLTYFQNEAQLEKSRLLSDRFSAERPKGSFSTLEIQRTEQGDSAMYLCASTSQGGPLYEQFFGPGTRLTVL.

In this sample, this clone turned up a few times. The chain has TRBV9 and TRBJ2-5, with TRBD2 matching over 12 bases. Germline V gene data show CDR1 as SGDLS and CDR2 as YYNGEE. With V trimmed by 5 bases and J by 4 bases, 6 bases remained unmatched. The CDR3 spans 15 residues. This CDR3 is CASSDRTSGTETQYF. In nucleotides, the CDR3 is TGTGCCAGCAGTGATAGGACTAGCGGGACAGAGACCCAGTACTTC.

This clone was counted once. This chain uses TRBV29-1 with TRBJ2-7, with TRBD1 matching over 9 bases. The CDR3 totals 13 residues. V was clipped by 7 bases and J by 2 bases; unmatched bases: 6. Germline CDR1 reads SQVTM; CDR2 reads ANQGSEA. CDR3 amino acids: CSARQGGTYEQYF. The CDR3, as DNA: TGCAGCGCCCGACAGGGGGGAACCTACGAGCAGTACTTC.

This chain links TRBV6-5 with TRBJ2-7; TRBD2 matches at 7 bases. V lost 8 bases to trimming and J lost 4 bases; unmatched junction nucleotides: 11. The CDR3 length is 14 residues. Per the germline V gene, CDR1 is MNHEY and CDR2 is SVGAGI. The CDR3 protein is CASAKRDTGYEQYV. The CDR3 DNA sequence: TGTGCCAGCGCTAAGCGGGATACTGGGTACGAGCAGTACGTC.

DNA for the CDR3: TGTGCCAGCAGCTTGGGCGGGAGCGAGCACGAGCAGTACTTC. As protein: CASSLGGSEHEQYF. This sequence joins TRBV5-4 and TRBJ2-7, with 7 bases matching TRBD2. CDR1 is SGHNT, CDR2 YYREEE, per germline (reference sequence). This CDR3 has 14 amino acids. Germline trimming cut 0 bases from V and 5 bases from J; bases unmatched to any gene: 5.

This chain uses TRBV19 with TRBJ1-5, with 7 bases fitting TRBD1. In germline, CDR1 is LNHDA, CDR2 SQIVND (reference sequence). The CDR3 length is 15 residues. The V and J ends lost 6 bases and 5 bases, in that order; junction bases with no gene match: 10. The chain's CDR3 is CASSLPRGLDQPQHF. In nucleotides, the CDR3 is TGTGCCAGTAGCCTTCCAAGGGGGCTCGATCAGCCCCAGCATTTT.

This chain's CDR3 is CAISEDGRGYEQYF. CDR3 in DNA: TGTGCCATCAGTGAGGACGGGAGAGGATACGAGCAGTACTTC. The genes are TRBV10-3 and TRBJ2-7; the D gene is possibly TRBD2 (6 bases). V was shortened by 2 bases and J by 4 bases, with 12 bases between the two germline ends. CDR3 size: 14 residues. The germline V gene has CDR1 ENHRY and CDR2 SYGVKD.

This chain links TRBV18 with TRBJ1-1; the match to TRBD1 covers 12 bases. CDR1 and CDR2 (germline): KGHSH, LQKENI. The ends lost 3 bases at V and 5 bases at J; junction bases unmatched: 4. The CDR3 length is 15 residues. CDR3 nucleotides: TGTGCCAGCTCACCCCAGGGACAGGGGGCTACTGAAGCTTTCTTT. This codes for CASSPQGQGATEAFF.